Sequencing of this TCR beta chain was carried out in a study of regulatory dendritic cells for organ transplantation. Study-wide results and caveats: Memory CD8+ clonal expansion seemed more limited with regulatory than mature dendritic cells. Memory T cells were less diverse than naive, with memory CD8+ most oligoclonal.

CDR1 and CDR2 (germline): SGHNT, YYREEE (reference sequence). With 4 bases removed from V and 0 bases from J, the gap between germline ends came to 16 bases. The length of the CDR3 is 16 residues. Sorted subsets were CFSE-labeled and cultured about 5 days with allogeneic dendritic cells. Sequencing used immunoSEQ multiplex PCR; TCRdb keeps in-frame clones, though not all of them. The sample has 12,000 or so clones, nearly 90% seen once. Notes on this clone: What it binds is unknown.

The sequence was obtained from a human donor in good health. Sample: naive CD8+ T cells from blood cultured with dendritic cells. The subset denotes: CD45RA+ naive T cells. The rearrangement joins TRBV5-4 to TRBJ1-1, with no clear D. The CDR3 bases are TGTGCCAGCAGCGGTAACAGAGGATGGATGAACACTGAAGCTTTCTTT. Amino acid sequence: CASSGNRGWMNTEAFF.